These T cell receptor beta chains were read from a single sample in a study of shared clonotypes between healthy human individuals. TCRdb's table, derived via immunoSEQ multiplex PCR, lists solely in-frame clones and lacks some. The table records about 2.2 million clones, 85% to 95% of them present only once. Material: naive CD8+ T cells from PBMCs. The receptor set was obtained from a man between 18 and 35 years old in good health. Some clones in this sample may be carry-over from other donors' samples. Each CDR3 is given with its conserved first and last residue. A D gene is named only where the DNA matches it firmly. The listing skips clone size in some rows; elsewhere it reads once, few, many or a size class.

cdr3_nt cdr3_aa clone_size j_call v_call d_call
TGCGCCAGCAGCTTCCGCCCGGATCAGCCCCAGCATTTT CASSFRPDQPQHF - TRBJ1-5 TRBV5-1 -
TGTGCCAGTAGTATGTCGACCCCTGTGAGCTCCTACGAGCAGTACTTC CASSMSTPVSSYEQYF - TRBJ2-7 TRBV19 -
TGTGCCAGCAGCTCGAGGACTAGCGGAGCCACAGATACGCAGTATTTT CASSSRTSGATDTQYF - TRBJ2-3 TRBV5-4 TRBD2
TGTGCCAGCAGTTTAGCCGGGGGTGGCGATGAGCAGTTCTTC CASSLAGGGDEQFF - TRBJ2-1 TRBV28 -
TGCGCCAGCAGCCAAGATCTGACAGCGGATACGCAGTATTTT CASSQDLTADTQYF - TRBJ2-3 TRBV4-3 -
TGTGCCAGCACCTCAAAGTTGGGAGGCAATCAGCCCCAGCATTTT CASTSKLGGNQPQHF - TRBJ1-5 TRBV27 -
TGTGCCAGCAGCCATGGACAGGGGTCTTACGAGCAGTACTTC CASSHGQGSYEQYF - TRBJ2-7 TRBV7-6 TRBD1
TGTGCCAGCAGCCCTCGTGTGGGAGGGAACGAGCAGTACTTC CASSPRVGGNEQYF - TRBJ2-7 TRBV7-3 TRBD2
TGTGCCAGCAGCCCCCTAAGAGGGGGGACAGATACGCAGTATTTT CASSPLRGGTDTQYF - TRBJ2-3 TRBV27 -
TGTGCCAGCAGTTTATCAAGGGCAGATACGCAGTATTTT CASSLSRADTQYF once TRBJ2-3 TRBV27 -
TGTGCCAGCAGCTTCCGTGAAGCTTTCTTT CASSFREAFF - TRBJ1-1 TRBV28 -
TGTGCCAGCAGTTTAGTCCTTATGGGGACTGAAGCTTTCTTT CASSLVLMGTEAFF - TRBJ1-1 TRBV28 -
TGTGCCAGCAGTTTATCGATTATCGGCAAGGGAGCCGAGCAGTACTTC CASSLSIIGKGAEQYF - TRBJ2-7 TRBV27 -
TGTGCCAGCAGTTTAAAAGCTTTCTTT CASSLKAFF - TRBJ1-1 TRBV27 -
TGTGCCAGCAGCTCCCCACCGGAAGGGACCCAGTACTTC CASSSPPEGTQYF - TRBJ2-5 TRBV7-7 -
TGTGCCAGCTCACCCCGGACTAGCGGGAGTAAAACCGGGGAGCTGTTTTTT CASSPRTSGSKTGELFF - TRBJ2-2 TRBV18 TRBD2
TGTGCCAGCAGCCGGGACAGGGGGCTCCCTGGAAACACCATATATTTT CASSRDRGLPGNTIYF - TRBJ1-3 TRBV14 TRBD1
TGCGCCAGCAGCTTGTTGATACGGGACAGAGGAAGCACTGAAGCTTTCTTT CASSLLIRDRGSTEAFF - TRBJ1-1 TRBV5-1 TRBD1
TGTGCCAGCAGTTTATCGGGGGACCCCCGGGAACAAGAGACCCAGTACTTC CASSLSGDPREQETQYF - TRBJ2-5 TRBV27 -
TGTGCCAGCAGCTTAGCGTATAGGCTAGCCGGTGGGGTCTACGAGCAGTACTTC CASSLAYRLAGGVYEQYF - TRBJ2-7 TRBV7-9 -
TGTGCCAGCAGTGGACCCGAGCAGTACTTC CASSGPEQYF - TRBJ2-7 TRBV2 -
TGTGCCAGCAGTTATCCCATGCTAGCTTCAGTGGGTGAGCAGTTCTTC CASSYPMLASVGEQFF - TRBJ2-1 TRBV2 -
TGTGCCAGCAGTTTTCAGGGGTGGAACACTGAAGCTTTCTTT CASSFQGWNTEAFF - TRBJ1-1 TRBV28 -
TGTGCCAGCAGCCAAGGGCTAGCGCGGGGAGATACGCAGTATTTT CASSQGLARGDTQYF - TRBJ2-3 TRBV14 -
TGTGCCAGCAGTCCACTGGAGCGGGAGGTCACCTACGAGCAGTACTTC CASSPLEREVTYEQYF - TRBJ2-7 TRBV27 TRBD2
TGCGCCAGCAGCCTAAAAACCGGGACAGGGGAGGCCGGGGAGCTGTTTTTT CASSLKTGTGEAGELFF - TRBJ2-2 TRBV4-1 TRBD1
TGTGCCAGCAGCTACGGGACAGGGGACACAGATACGCAGTATTTT CASSYGTGDTDTQYF once TRBJ2-3 TRBV7-2 TRBD1
TGTGCCAGCAGCCCAGGGGGCTCCTATGGCTACACCTTC CASSPGGSYGYTF - TRBJ1-2 TRBV7-9 TRBD1